The rows below give T cell receptor beta chains drawn from one sample of a study of cytomegalovirus exposure and HLA in healthy donors. Sequencing used immunoSEQ multiplex PCR; TCRdb keeps in-frame clones, though not all of them. Among roughly 120,000 clones listed, 8.5% were seen once. The sequencing sample was made of PBMCs. All receptors derive from a man aged 35-49 years in good health and CMV-seronegative. The CDR3 runs from the conserved cysteine through the conserved F or W. The D gene is left open where the match is weak. Size is omitted from some rows. Given values are once, few, many or a class for expanded clones.

V: TRBV4-1
length: 15
J: TRBJ2-3
D: TRBD2
size: -
CDR3: CASSQLLAGADTQYF
DNA: TGCGCCAGCAGCCAACTACTAGCGGGGGCAGATACGCAGTATTTT

V: TRBV15
length: 17
J: TRBJ2-6
D: -
size: -
CDR3: CATSPQGIPSGANVLTF
DNA: TGTGCCACCAGCCCTCAGGGGATCCCCTCTGGGGCCAACGTCCTGACTTTC

V: TRBV27
length: 15
J: TRBJ1-6
D: TRBD1
size: once
CDR3: CASRRSQGVNSPLHF
DNA: TGTGCCAGCAGACGAAGTCAGGGGGTTAATTCACCCCTCCACTTT

V: TRBV5-4
length: 12
J: TRBJ1-1
D: -
size: few
CDR3: CASRQGNTEAFF
DNA: TGTGCCAGTCGGCAGGGGAACACTGAAGCTTTCTTT

V: TRBV19
length: 14
J: TRBJ2-7
D: TRBD1
size: -
CDR3: CASSMGTGNYEQYF
DNA: TGTGCCAGTAGTATGGGGACAGGGAACTACGAGCAGTACTTC

V: TRBV5-6
length: 14
J: TRBJ1-5
D: -
size: -
CDR3: CASSLTGWNQPQHF
DNA: TGTGCCAGCAGCTTGACAGGGTGGAATCAGCCCCAGCATTTT

V: TRBV30
length: 12
J: TRBJ2-3
D: TRBD2
size: -
CDR3: CAWSGGGTLRYF
DNA: TGTGCCTGGAGTGGGGGGGGGACCCTCCGGTATTTT

V: TRBV6-5
length: 13
J: TRBJ1-4
D: -
size: -
CDR3: CASSRGGAEKLFF
DNA: TGTGCCAGCTCCAGGGGAGGGGCTGAAAAACTGTTTTTT

V: TRBV9
length: 14
J: TRBJ1-2
D: TRBD1
size: -
CDR3: CASSLGQGWRGYTF
DNA: TGTGCCAGCAGCCTCGGACAGGGGTGGAGGGGCTACACCTTC

V: TRBV6-1
length: 13
J: TRBJ1-5
D: -
size: few
CDR3: CASSVDRDQPQHF
DNA: TGTGCCAGCAGTGTGGACAGAGATCAGCCCCAGCATTTT

V: TRBV7-6
length: 15
J: TRBJ2-1
D: TRBD2
size: -
CDR3: CASSLGSGGVNEQFF
DNA: TGTGCCAGCAGCTTAGGTAGCGGGGGAGTCAATGAGCAGTTCTTC

V: TRBV6-1
length: 14
J: TRBJ1-2
D: -
size: few
CDR3: CASSDPYRHYGYTF
DNA: TGTGCCAGCAGTGATCCGTACAGGCACTATGGCTACACCTTC

V: TRBV14
length: 13
J: TRBJ2-2
D: -
size: few
CDR3: CASSGVNTGELFF
DNA: TGTGCCAGCAGCGGAGTTAACACCGGGGAGCTGTTTTTT

V: TRBV6-1
length: 14
J: TRBJ1-2
D: TRBD1
size: -
CDR3: CASTSTGGVGGYTF
DNA: TGTGCCAGCACCTCGACAGGGGGCGTTGGAGGCTACACCTTC

V: TRBV5-6
length: 13
J: TRBJ2-5
D: -
size: few
CDR3: CASSFQGGETQYF
DNA: TGTGCCAGCAGCTTCCAGGGCGGAGAGACCCAGTACTTC

V: TRBV30
length: 14
J: TRBJ1-4
D: TRBD1
size: few
CDR3: CAWSAGTGYEKLFF
DNA: TGTGCCTGGAGTGCCGGGACAGGGTATGAAAAACTGTTTTTT

V: TRBV4-3
length: 13
J: TRBJ1-2
D: -
size: few
CDR3: CASSQGWPYGYTF
DNA: TGCGCCAGCAGCCAGGGCTGGCCCTATGGCTACACCTTC

V: TRBV10-3
length: 16
J: TRBJ2-2
D: TRBD1
size: few
CDR3: CAISSSGQGYTGELFF
DNA: TGTGCCATCAGTTCCTCGGGACAGGGGTACACCGGGGAGCTGTTTTTT

V: TRBV27
length: 14
J: TRBJ1-5
D: TRBD1
size: -
CDR3: CASSSSGGIQPQHF
DNA: TGTGCCAGCAGTTCGTCAGGGGGAATCCAGCCCCAGCATTTT

V: TRBV11-2
length: 13
J: TRBJ2-1
D: -
size: -
CDR3: CASSLAPEIEQFF
DNA: TGTGCCAGCAGCTTAGCTCCCGAGATTGAGCAGTTCTTC

V: TRBV2
length: 12
J: TRBJ2-7
D: -
size: few
CDR3: CASRRGAREQYF
DNA: TGTGCCAGCAGGCGGGGAGCGAGAGAGCAGTACTTC

V: TRBV5-1
length: 14
J: TRBJ2-5
D: TRBD1
size: few
CDR3: CASSPGTDAEAQYF
DNA: TGCGCCAGCAGCCCCGGGACAGATGCAGAGGCCCAGTACTTC

V: TRBV5-1
length: 16
J: TRBJ2-2
D: -
size: -
CDR3: CASSFRTLTNTGELFF
DNA: TGCGCCAGCAGCTTCAGGACACTTACGAACACCGGGGAGCTGTTTTTT

V: TRBV9
length: 15
J: TRBJ2-7
D: TRBD2
size: -
CDR3: CASSAGLALTYEQYF
DNA: TGTGCCAGCAGCGCCGGACTAGCGCTGACCTACGAGCAGTACTTC

V: TRBV5-4
length: 13
J: TRBJ2-5
D: -
size: -
CDR3: CARSEKGGRNQYF
DNA: TGTGCCAGAAGCGAGAAGGGGGGGAGGAACCAGTACTTC

V: TRBV9
length: 16
J: TRBJ2-3
D: TRBD2
size: -
CDR3: CASSVNPGTSEDTQYF
DNA: TGTGCCAGCAGCGTAAATCCCGGGACTAGCGAAGATACGCAGTATTTT

V: TRBV28
length: 14
J: TRBJ1-4
D: -
size: -
CDR3: CASSEGTRYEKLFF
DNA: TGTGCCAGCAGTGAGGGGACAAGATATGAAAAACTGTTTTTT

V: TRBV6-5
length: 16
J: TRBJ2-5
D: TRBD2
size: few
CDR3: CASSYSGRGEGETQYF
DNA: TGTGCCAGCAGTTACTCAGGGCGGGGGGAAGGGGAGACCCAGTACTTC

V: TRBV18
length: 18
J: TRBJ2-3
D: TRBD2
size: few
CDR3: CASSPDPGLAGITDTQYF
DNA: TGTGCCAGCTCACCAGACCCGGGACTAGCGGGGATCACAGATACGCAGTATTTT

V: TRBV7-9
length: 14
J: TRBJ2-3
D: TRBD2
size: -
CDR3: CASRLAGPGDTQYF
DNA: TGTGCCAGCAGGTTAGCGGGCCCCGGCGATACGCAGTATTTT

V: TRBV7-3
length: 13
J: TRBJ1-2
D: -
size: few
CDR3: CASSFLGGDGYTF
DNA: TGTGCCAGCAGCTTCCTCGGAGGGGACGGCTACACCTTC

V: TRBV6-1
length: 14
J: TRBJ1-4
D: -
size: few
CDR3: CASSLTTQNEKLFF
DNA: TGTGCCAGCAGTTTGACAACCCAGAATGAAAAACTGTTTTTT

V: TRBV19
length: 15
J: TRBJ1-2
D: -
size: few
CDR3: CARIPTTGRFYGYTF
DNA: TGTGCCAGGATACCTACGACAGGCCGGTTCTATGGCTACACCTTC

V: TRBV6-5
length: 14
J: TRBJ1-1
D: TRBD1
size: -
CDR3: CASREQGMNTEAFF
DNA: TGTGCCAGCAGAGAACAGGGGATGAACACTGAAGCTTTCTTT

V: TRBV7-6
length: 15
J: TRBJ2-5
D: TRBD1
size: few
CDR3: CASSLDTGGPETQYF
DNA: TGTGCCAGCAGCTTAGATACAGGGGGACCAGAGACCCAGTACTTC

V: TRBV29-1
length: 13
J: TRBJ1-1
D: -
size: few
CDR3: CSVGDRWNTEAFF
DNA: TGCAGCGTTGGCGACAGGTGGAACACTGAAGCTTTCTTT

V: TRBV19
length: 15
J: TRBJ2-1
D: -
size: -
CDR3: CASSIGESGKNEQFF
DNA: TGTGCCAGTAGTATAGGAGAGTCAGGGAAAAATGAGCAGTTCTTC

V: TRBV30
length: 14
J: TRBJ2-1
D: TRBD2
size: -
CDR3: CAWKPGLAGEQQFF
DNA: TGTGCCTGGAAACCGGGACTAGCGGGGGAACAGCAGTTCTTC

V: TRBV2
length: 13
J: TRBJ2-2
D: TRBD2
size: -
CDR3: CASRGLAAGELFF
DNA: TGTGCCAGCCGGGGACTAGCGGCCGGGGAGCTGTTTTTT

V: TRBV19
length: 14
J: TRBJ1-3
D: TRBD1
size: -
CDR3: CASRPRGSGNTIYF
DNA: TGTGCCAGTAGACCCAGGGGGTCCGGAAACACCATATATTTT

V: TRBV4-3
length: 15
J: TRBJ2-3
D: TRBD1
size: few
CDR3: CASSQTAGTGDTQYF
DNA: TGCGCCAGCAGCCAGACTGCCGGGACAGGTGATACGCAGTATTTT

V: TRBV7-9
length: 14
J: TRBJ2-5
D: TRBD2
size: -
CDR3: CASSTSGGRETQYF
DNA: TGTGCCAGCAGCACTAGCGGGGGTAGGGAGACCCAGTACTTC

V: TRBV9
length: 15
J: TRBJ1-1
D: TRBD1
size: few
CDR3: CASSVATGDRAEAFF
DNA: TGTGCCAGCAGCGTAGCTACAGGGGATCGTGCTGAAGCTTTCTTT

V: TRBV29-1
length: 16
J: TRBJ1-4
D: -
size: -
CDR3: CSALGGAFATNEKLFF
DNA: TGCAGCGCTCTCGGTGGGGCGTTTGCAACTAATGAAAAACTGTTTTTT

V: TRBV6-1
length: 13
J: TRBJ2-5
D: -
size: -
CDR3: CASSEGEKETQYF
DNA: TGTGCCAGCAGTGAAGGAGAGAAAGAGACCCAGTACTTC